Detailed here is one T cell receptor beta chain. The CDR3 totals 16 residues. Between the trimmed V and J ends, which lost 1 base and 1 base, there was a span of 8 bases. Germline values: CDR1 SGHTA, CDR2 FQGTGA. This sample was taken from a study of control samples from healthy donors and cancer patients. The table came from immunoSEQ multiplex PCR; TCRdb's copy has only in-frame clones and leaves some out. The table records approximately 70,000 clones, around 87% of them present only once. The receptor was derived from a woman aged 45-60 years with head and neck cancer. The sample consisted of PBMCs. The rearrangement uses TRBV7-3 and TRBJ2-6, with D unresolved. This chain's CDR3 is CASSLNSLSGANVLTF. The CDR3 coding sequence is TGTGCCAGCAGCTTAAACAGTTTATCTGGGGCCAACGTCCTGACTTTC.